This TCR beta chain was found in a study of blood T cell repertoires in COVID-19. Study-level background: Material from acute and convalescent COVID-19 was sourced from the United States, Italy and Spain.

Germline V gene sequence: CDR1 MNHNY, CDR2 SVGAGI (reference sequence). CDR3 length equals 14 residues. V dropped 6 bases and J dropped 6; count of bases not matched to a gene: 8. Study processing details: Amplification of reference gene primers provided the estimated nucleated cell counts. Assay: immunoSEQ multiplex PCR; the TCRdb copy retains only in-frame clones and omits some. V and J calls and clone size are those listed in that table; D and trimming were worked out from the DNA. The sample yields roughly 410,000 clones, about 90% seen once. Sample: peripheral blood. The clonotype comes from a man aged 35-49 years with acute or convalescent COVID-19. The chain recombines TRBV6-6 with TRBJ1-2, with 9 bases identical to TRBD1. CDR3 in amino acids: CASSVRTGVDGYTF. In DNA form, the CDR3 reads TGTGCCAGCAGCGTACGGACAGGGGTCGATGGCTACACCTTC.